Each of the 20 T cell receptor beta chains below was sequenced from the same sample in a study of blood T cell repertoires in COVID-19. The repertoire was sequenced with immunoSEQ multiplex PCR; TCRdb's copy has only in-frame clones and lacks some. The data contain approximately 190,000 clones, 82% of them singletons. The sequenced sample was peripheral blood. The receptors stem from a human donor with acute or convalescent COVID-19. The donor label of this sample is uncertain.

The CDR3 region has the DNA TGTGCCAGCAGTGAGGGTCGGGACAGCCAACAAGAGACCCAGTACTTC. This translates into CASSEGRDSQQETQYF. This chain joins TRBV25-1 and TRBJ2-5; 7 nucleotides agree with TRBD1. Losses at the gene ends were 3 bases for V and 2 bases for J; bases not matched to a gene: 9. The CDR3 length is 16 residues. Looked up from germline, CDR1 is MGHDK and CDR2 is SYGVNS.

This clone was counted a single time. J is TRBJ1-2 and V is TRBV11-2; D not resolved. CDR3 length equals 15 residues. The germline V gene has CDR1 SGHAT and CDR2 FQNNGV. The V end lost 0 bases, the J end lost 0 bases, and 8 bases lay between the germline ends. CDR3 nucleotides: TGTGCCAGCAGCTTAGAGACCGGGACTAACTATGGCTACACCTTC. This translates into CASSLETGTNYGYTF.

This sequence joins TRBV3-1 (or the pseudogene TRBV3-2) and TRBJ1-2; 9 bases are shared with TRBD1. The ends lost 4 bases at V and 4 bases at J; junction bases unmatched: 4. The CDR3 sequence is 14 residues long. Germline values: CDR1 LGHDT, CDR2 YNNKEL (reference sequence). In DNA, the CDR3 is TGTGCCAGCAGCCTCCAGGGACAGGGCTATGGCTACACCTTC. Protein product: CASSLQGQGYGYTF.

This rearrangement joins TRBV30 to TRBJ2-1, with D perhaps matching TRBD2 (6 bases). V shed 7 bases and J shed 5 bases, with 12 bases lying between them. Germline lookup yields CDR1 GTSNPN and CDR2 SVGIG (reference sequence). The CDR3 length is 12 residues. DNA of the CDR3: TGTGCCTCCGGGACTCGAAACAATGAGCAGTTCTTC. Protein: CASGTRNNEQFF.

This chain joins TRBV18 and TRBJ1-5, with a weak D call TRBD1 (5 bases). CDR3 length: 13 residues. Germline V gene data show CDR1 as KGHSH and CDR2 as LQKENI. The ends were cut back, 1 base at V and 4 bases at J, with 5 bases in the middle. CDR3 nucleotides: TGTGCCAGCTCACCACAGGGGAATCAGCCCCAGCATTTT. Amino acid sequence: CASSPQGNQPQHF.

The chain couples TRBV24-1 to TRBJ2-4; 10 bases match TRBD1. Trimming at V came to 4 bases and at J to 8 bases, leaving 7 bases not matched to a gene. The CDR3 runs 15 residues. Germline CDR1 and CDR2: KGHDR and SFDVKD. The CDR3 nucleotides are TGTGCCACCAGTGAGGGACAGGGGAGGCTTTACATTCAGTACTTC. Protein product: CATSEGQGRLYIQYF.

The chain couples TRBV13 to TRBJ2-1; 11 bases are shared with TRBD1. J was trimmed by 9 bases and V by 6 bases; bases with no gene match: 10. Germline V gene sequence: CDR1 PRHDT, CDR2 FYEKMQ (reference sequence). This CDR3 is 15 amino acids long. Written as DNA, the CDR3 is TGTGCCAGCAGTTCCGGACAGGGGGCTATCAGTGAGCAGTTCTTC. Amino acids: CASSSGQGAISEQFF.

The chain combines TRBV5-1 with TRBJ1-1; 8 bases map to TRBD1. Germline V gene lookup returns CDR1 SGHRS and CDR2 YFSETQ. This CDR3 has 13 residues. With V trimmed by 7 bases and J by 1 base, 3 bases remained unmatched. Written as DNA, the CDR3 is TGCGCCAGCCGAGGGACAGGGAACACTGAAGCTTTCTTT. Its protein is CASRGTGNTEAFF.

The rearrangement links TRBV10-3 to TRBJ1-4; 8 positions match TRBD1. Germline loops: CDR1 ENHRY, CDR2 SYGVKD. There are 13 residues in the CDR3. The V and J ends lost 10 bases and 3 bases, in that order; junction bases with no gene match: 4. The DNA for the CDR3 is TGTGCCACCCAGACAGGGGCTAATGAAAAACTGTTTTTT. This gives the protein CATQTGANEKLFF.

The chain couples TRBV7-8 to TRBJ1-2; 10 bases agree with TRBD1. The CDR3 spans 18 residues. From germline, CDR1 is SGHVS and CDR2 FQNEAQ. Trimming took 0 bases from V and 0 from J; bases not matched to a gene: 7. The DNA for the CDR3 is TGTGCCAGCAGCTTAGCCCGAGACAGGGGGCCCTCTAACTATGGCTACACCTTC. Its translation is CASSLARDRGPSNYGYTF.

The chain carries TRBV5-1 and TRBJ1-2; the D gene is possibly TRBD1 (6 bases). This CDR3 has 13 residues. Germline V gives CDR1 SGHRS, CDR2 YFSETQ. V was cut by 0 bases and J by 7 bases, with 10 bases left in between. The CDR3 bases are TGCGCCAGCAGCTTGGGCTTACAGGGTGGCTACACCTTC. As protein: CASSLGLQGGYTF. The full variable domain, completed using reference TRBV5-1 and TRBJ1-2, is KAGVTQTPRYLIKTRGQQVTLSCSPISGHRSVSWYQQTPGQGLQFLFEYFSETQRNKGNFPGRFSGRQFSNSRSEMNVSTLELGDSALYLCASSLGLQGGYTFGSGTRLTVV.

CDR3 bases: TGTGCCAGCAGCCTAAGGACTGAGCGAGATACGCAGTATTTT. Encoded protein: CASSLRTERDTQYF. The rearrangement links TRBV7-2 to TRBJ2-3, with D possibly being TRBD2 (5 bases). V was shortened by 5 bases and J by 5 bases, with 14 bases between the two germline ends. Germline loops: CDR1 SGHTA, CDR2 FQGNSA. This CDR3 region has 14 residues. Variable domain in full (rest from reference TRBV7-2 and TRBJ2-3): GAGVSQSPSNKVTEKGKDVELRCDPISGHTALYWYRQSLGQGLEFLIYFQGNSAPDKSGLPSDRFSAERTGGSVSTLTIQRTQQEDSAVYLCASSLRTERDTQYFGPGTRLTVL.

The rearrangement uses TRBV11-2 and TRBJ2-1, with a tentative D call TRBD1 (6 bases). CDR3 length: 14 residues. V was shortened by 3 bases and J by 7 bases, with 13 bases between the two germline ends. Germline CDR1 is SGHAT and CDR2 is FQNNGV. The CDR3 is CASSFQQGINEQFF. As DNA, the CDR3 is TGTGCCAGCAGCTTTCAACAGGGAATAAATGAGCAGTTCTTC.

This CDR3 is CASAIRTGRYNEQFF. The CDR3 nucleotides are TGTGCCAGCGCAATCCGGACAGGGCGCTACAATGAGCAGTTCTTC. V is TRBV28 and J is TRBJ2-1, with 8 bases fitting TRBD1. The germline gives CDR1 MDHEN, CDR2 SYDVKM. CDR3 length: 15 residues. Unmatched junction bases numbered 9, after V lost 8 bases and J lost 3 bases.

V and J are TRBV19 and TRBJ1-4; tentative D call: TRBD1 (6 bases). Germline-derived CDR1 and CDR2 are LNHDA and SQIVND (reference sequence). V lost 5 bases and J 12 bases, leaving 13 bases between the germline ends. This CDR3 is built from 12 residues. CDR3: CASSPRTEELFF. The DNA for the CDR3 is TGTGCCAGTAGTCCTCGGACAGAGGAACTGTTTTTT.

This clone has only a few counts. V usage is TRBV5-1 and J usage is TRBJ2-7; 15 nucleotides align to TRBD2. V trimming: 5 bases; J trimming: 6 bases; junction bases outside the gene matches: 3. Per the germline V gene, CDR1 is SGHRS and CDR2 is YFSETQ. The CDR3 covers 14 residues. The CDR3 is CASRTGLAGGEQYF. The CDR3 nucleotides read TGCGCCAGCAGGACGGGACTAGCGGGAGGCGAGCAGTACTTC.

The chain combines TRBV6-5 with TRBJ2-3; D is possibly TRBD1 (5 bases). V lost 8 bases and J 3 bases, leaving 12 bases between the germline ends. The germline gives CDR1 MNHEY, CDR2 SVGAGI. The CDR3 sequence is 13 residues long. The CDR3 spells CASRQPGTDTQYF. The CDR3 DNA reads as TGTGCCAGCCGACAGCCAGGAACAGATACGCAGTATTTT.

The table lists this clone with a count of one. The chain employs TRBV18 and TRBJ2-5; D might be TRBD2 (5 bases). CDR1 and CDR2 from the germline V gene are KGHSH and LQKENI. V lost 3 bases and J 3 bases, leaving 8 bases between the germline ends. The CDR3 consists of 13 residues. The CDR3 loop is CASSPGVEETQYF. CDR3 nucleotide sequence: TGTGCCAGCTCACCCGGGGTGGAAGAGACCCAGTACTTC.

J is TRBJ2-1 and V is TRBV7-7; 9 bases align to TRBD2. This CDR3 is built from 13 residues. Germline V gene sequence: CDR1 SSHAT, CDR2 FNYEAQ (reference sequence). After removal of 4 bases from V and 10 bases from J, the junction contained 5 bases not matched to a gene. CDR3 residues: CASSSGLAFEQFF. CDR3 coding DNA: TGTGCCAGCAGCTCGGGACTAGCCTTCGAGCAGTTCTTC. Looking up the rest from reference TRBV7-7 and TRBJ2-1 gives the full variable domain: GAGVSQSPRYKVTKRGQDVTLRCDPISSHATLYWYQQALGQGPEFLTYFNYEAQPDKSGLPSDRFSAERPEGSISTLTIQRTEQRDSAMYRCASSSGLAFEQFFGPGTRLTVL.

The gene calls are TRBV6-4 and TRBJ2-7; 9 bases are shared with TRBD2. From germline, CDR1 is MRHNA and CDR2 SNTAGT. The CDR3 spans 16 residues. J gave up 3 bases and V 0 bases, and 6 bases lay outside the gene matches. For the CDR3, the DNA is TGTGCCAGCAGTGACTCGAAACTAGCGGGCCACTACGAGCAGTACTTC. It specifies CASSDSKLAGHYEQYF.